This T cell receptor beta chain was sequenced during a study of T cells after yellow fever vaccination. TCRdb itself ran the 5' RACE reads through MiXCR, one entry per CDR3 protein. The sample yields a few hundred thousand distinct CDR3 sequences, over 4% seen once. Overall study findings and caveats: When the response was secondary, it was weaker but reached its peak faster, day 5 versus 15. Boosting was followed by the reappearance of most primary-vaccination clones (just under 97% CD4, under 90% CD8).

This clonotype was seen a handful of times. The antigen is unknown. In germline, CDR1 is ENHRY, CDR2 SYGVKD. This CDR3 comprises 17 residues. The V and J ends lost 0 bases and 9 bases, in that order; junction bases with no gene match: 7. This sample comprised PBMCs, obtained 5 days after the yellow fever booster vaccination. The genes are TRBV10-3 and TRBJ2-1, with 14 bases fitting TRBD2. The clonotype was recovered from a man younger than 35 who received the YFV17D yellow fever vaccine. This CDR3 reads CAISESEYGLAGGEQFF. The CDR3 DNA reads TGTGCCATCAGTGAGTCGGAGTATGGACTAGCGGGGGGTGAGCAGTTCTTC.